A single sample gave rise to the 18 T cell receptor beta chains below, sequenced in a study of blood T cell repertoires in COVID-19. Sequenced by immunoSEQ multiplex PCR; TCRdb stores in-frame clones only, minus some. This sample has around 100,000 clones; 90% to 95% occur once, and the top ten carry 5% to 6.5%. Sequencing was performed on peripheral blood. The source is a human donor in a cohort sampled during active COVID-19.

The genes are TRBV7-2 and TRBJ2-6; D is uncertain. The ends were cut back, 4 bases at V and 0 bases at J, with 7 bases in the middle. Germline-derived CDR1 and CDR2 are SGHTA and FQGNSA. The CDR3 covers 15 residues. In nucleotides, the CDR3 is TGTGCCAGCAGCTCCTTAATCTCTGGGGCCAACGTCCTGACTTTC. Its translation: CASSSLISGANVLTF.

This rearrangement joins TRBV18 to TRBJ2-7; TRBD1 matches 7 bases. Losses at the gene ends were 4 bases for V and 0 bases for J; bases not matched to a gene: 3. Germline lookup yields CDR1 KGHSH and CDR2 LQKENI. This CDR3 has 14 amino acids. In DNA form, the CDR3 reads TGTGCCAGCTCACGTCGGGACAGCTCCTACGAGCAGTACTTC. Its translation: CASSRRDSSYEQYF.

The gene calls are TRBV7-9 and TRBJ1-4, with 7 bases that match TRBD1. This CDR3 is built from 16 residues. V lost 4 bases and J lost 5; bases outside the gene matches: 10. Germline CDR1 and CDR2: SEHNR and FQNEAQ (reference sequence). The CDR3 nucleotides are TGTGCCAGCAGCTCCCTCTCCGGACAGGAAAATGAAAAACTGTTTTTT. This encodes CASSSLSGQENEKLFF.

The chain uses TRBV30 and TRBJ2-2; TRBD2 agrees at 11 bases. The CDR3 is made up of 16 amino acids. Germline V lookup: CDR1 GTSNPN, CDR2 SVGIG (reference sequence). J was trimmed by 4 bases and V by 1 base; bases with no gene match: 5. CDR3 region: CAWSDGGLAATGELFF. CDR3 bases: TGTGCCTGGAGTGACGGGGGACTAGCGGCCACCGGGGAGCTGTTTTTT. Drawing the rest from reference TRBV30 and TRBJ2-2, the complete variable domain is SQTIHQWPATLVQPVGSPLSLECTVEGTSNPNLYWYRQAAGRGLQLLFYSVGIGQISSEVPQNLSASRPQDRQFILSSKKLLLSDSGFYLCAWSDGGLAATGELFFGEGSRLTVL.

The genes are TRBV7-2 and TRBJ2-7; TRBD2 matches at 7 bases. The ends lost 2 bases at V and 3 bases at J; junction bases unmatched: 10. Per the germline V gene, CDR1 is SGHTA and CDR2 is FQGNSA. This CDR3 comprises 16 residues. The CDR3 DNA sequence: TGTGCCAGCAGCTTACGGTGGAGGGGACTATGCTACGAGCAGTACTTC. Its protein product is CASSLRWRGLCYEQYF.

This clone was detected only once. This rearrangement joins TRBV15 to TRBJ1-1; 9 bases align to TRBD1. This CDR3 is 15 amino acids long. J lost 5 bases, V lost 6 bases, and 10 bases had no gene match. CDR1 is LNHNV, CDR2 YYDKDF, per germline (reference sequence). The CDR3 bases are TGTGCCACCAGGGAAACAGGGGGCGGTTGGACTGAAGCTTTCTTT. It translates to CATRETGGGWTEAFF.

With regard to this clone: Relative to the germline gene, one junction end is altered; a read error may explain this. The chain recombines TRBV24-1 with TRBJ2-3; 8 nucleotides line up with TRBD1. Germline V gene data show CDR1 as KGHDR and CDR2 as SFDVKD. The CDR3 sequence is 17 residues long. The CDR3 DNA reads TGTGCCACCAGTGACTCGCTTCCGGGACAGGAGACAGATGCGCAGTATTTT. It codes for CATSDSLPGQETDAQYF.

This chain uses TRBV6-5 with TRBJ2-3; no clear D gene. Germline V gene sequence: CDR1 MNHEY, CDR2 SVGAGI. The CDR3 runs 14 residues. V lost 7 bases and J lost 2, with 13 bases in between. The CDR3 DNA follows: TGTGCCAGCAAACCCTTCGGTTACACAGATACGCAGTATTTT. This translates into CASKPFGYTDTQYF.

V and J are TRBV4-3 and TRBJ1-2; TRBD1 is a possible D gene (6 bases). Between the trimmed V and J ends, which lost 5 bases and 5 bases, there was a span of 15 bases. The CDR3 has 14 amino acids. Germline-derived CDR1 and CDR2 are LGHNA and YSLEER. This CDR3 is CASSDRGQRYGYTF. Written as DNA, the CDR3 is TGCGCCAGCAGCGACCGGGGACAACGGTATGGCTACACCTTC.

This chain joins TRBV11-3 and TRBJ2-5, with D possibly matching TRBD2 (5 bases). CDR3 size: 15 residues. Germline V CDR1 and CDR2: SGHNT, YENEEA. Trimming pared 3 bases from V and 2 bases from J, leaving 13 bases between. CDR3 nucleotide sequence: TGTGCCAGCAGCTTGCGGGCAGATTCACAAGAGACCCAGTACTTC. It yields the protein CASSLRADSQETQYF.

The CDR3 bases are TGTGCCAGCAGCCTCGGACTAGCGGGGGGACGGCAGTTCTTC. It yields the protein CASSLGLAGGRQFF. V is TRBV6-2 or TRBV6-3 and J is TRBJ2-1, with TRBD2 matching over 14 bases. CDR1 and CDR2 from the germline V gene are MNHEY and SVGEGT. V shed 6 bases and J 12 bases; nucleotides not matched to a gene: 7. This CDR3 region has 14 residues.

In this sample, this clone turned up once. This chain links TRBV6-2 or TRBV6-3 with TRBJ1-2; TRBD1 agrees at 8 bases. With V trimmed by 6 bases and J by 8 bases, 8 bases remained unmatched. Germline V lookup: CDR1 MNHEY, CDR2 SVGEGT. The CDR3 spans 13 residues. CDR3 in DNA: TGTGCCAGCAGCCTGACAGGGGAGAGCGGCTACACCTTC. This encodes CASSLTGESGYTF.

The gene calls are TRBV13 and TRBJ2-5; TRBD2 matches 16 bases. From germline, CDR1 is PRHDT and CDR2 FYEKMQ (reference sequence). V lost 4 bases, J lost 5 bases, and 13 bases stayed unmatched. The CDR3 has 19 amino acids. The CDR3 loop reads CASSSPAGTSGRARETQYF. The CDR3 DNA reads TGTGCCAGCAGCTCACCAGCAGGGACTAGCGGGAGGGCCCGGGAGACCCAGTACTTC.

The V and J genes are TRBV11-2 and TRBJ2-1, with 7 bases that match TRBD2. The CDR3 covers 17 residues. CDR1 is SGHAT and CDR2 is FQNNGV in the germline V gene. V shed 1 base, J shed 0 bases, and the junction held 6 bases outside the gene matches. The CDR3 here is CASSLGGGLSSYNEQFF. The CDR3 bases are TGTGCCAGCAGCTTAGGGGGGGGTTTGAGCTCCTACAATGAGCAGTTCTTC.

This chain connects TRBV27 to TRBJ2-7; 11 bases are a match to TRBD2. The trim removed 0 bases at V and 3 bases at J, leaving 4 bases unmatched. The CDR3 sequence is 16 residues long. CDR1 is MNHEY and CDR2 is SMNVEV in the germline V gene (reference sequence). The CDR3 is CASSLSLGTSGYEQYF. The CDR3 region has the DNA TGTGCCAGCAGTTTATCGTTAGGGACTAGCGGCTACGAGCAGTACTTC.

The sample holds one count of this clone. The chain carries TRBV9 and TRBJ1-4; D gene ambiguous. Trimming pared 2 bases from V and 6 bases from J, leaving 11 bases between. Germline V gene lookup returns CDR1 SGDLS and CDR2 YYNGEE. The CDR3 spans 14 residues. CDR3 residues: CASSVADRDEKLFF. Here the CDR3 DNA reads TGTGCCAGCAGCGTTGCGGATCGTGATGAAAAACTGTTTTTT.

The V and J genes are TRBV19 and TRBJ2-7, with 7 bases lining up with TRBD1. The junction had 14 bases not matched to a gene; V was cut back by 3 bases and J by 6 bases. CDR3 length: 16 amino acids. CDR1 is LNHDA, CDR2 SQIVND, per germline (reference sequence). The CDR3 DNA reads TGTGCCAGTAGTATGGGAAGGGGGCAGATTCATGGCGAGCAGTACTTC. Amino acid sequence: CASSMGRGQIHGEQYF.

A word on this clone: Other DNA sequences of this sample code for an identical CDR3. The chain joins TRBV2 to TRBJ2-5; D gene ambiguous. In germline, CDR1 is SNHLY, CDR2 FYNNEI. Trimming shortened V by 8 bases and J by 2 bases, and 6 bases separated the two germline ends. This CDR3 comprises 11 residues. The CDR3 loop reads CASQIQETQYF. In DNA form, the CDR3 reads TGTGCCAGCCAAATTCAAGAGACCCAGTACTTC.